This note documents a single T cell receptor (beta chain) sequence. Its cognate antigen has yet to be identified. Base qualities were left out, and no much larger clone turns up one base away. Total RNA was extracted from unfractionated whole blood that had been collected in Tempus Blood RNA tubes. Roughly 5 healthy volunteers served as TCR sequencing controls and were bled at day 0, 2 weeks and 6 weeks. The data stem from a study of human T cells and chemical hapten exposure (dated by TCRdb to 2020 to 2023). In terms of the full investigation: Libraries were pooled for sequencing, and per-sample TCR yields varied mainly because of small differences in library volumes within the pool. Peripheral blood TCR repertoire changes were tracked in vivo in alopecia patients during primary and secondary sensitization to the hapten diphenylcyclopropenone (DPC). Broader findings and caveats from the paper: No change with DPC sensitization was found in the number of TCRs above 1 in 1000 frequency, and no evidence of global repertoire structure alterations was found. Repeated subsampling changed both the strength of the expansion versus patch-test correlation and the threshold at which the correlation became significant.

Library preparation attached unique molecular identifiers to individual cDNA molecules for quantitative, reproducible TCR counting. For every blood RNA sample, sequencing covered both the TCR alpha and TCR beta chains. The authors processed their data as follows. Samples had a median of 95,638 TCRs, with a range from roughly 20,000 to 690,600. V, J and CDR3 annotation of the TCR reads was performed with the Decombinator software suite. For the PS versus PT1 abundance plots, all samples were subsampled to the same number of TCRs (28,000). Expanded TCRs were defined as absent before sensitization and observed at least eight times at the 2-week time point. TCRdb took the public reads, trimmed them with fastp at Q25, ran MiXCR for clone calling and kept in-frame beta chains. Each record represents a unique CDR3 protein, reported with the most common genes and DNA among its rows. TCRdb, not the authors, supplied the V and J calls. Counted in this sample were around 120,000 distinct CDR3 sequences; more than 8.5% of them appeared once. The top ten clonotypes cover 1.3% to 1.5% of the sample.

Trimming removed 0 bases from V and 6 bases from J, leaving 21 bases between the germline ends. The CDR3 runs 18 residues from the cysteine to the phenylalanine. Only the CDR3 portion is preserved as DNA: 54 bases, with reading frame beginning at the first base. CDR1 LGHDT and CDR2 YNNKEL were looked up in the germline V gene (reference sequence). Sequencing was done on a sample of whole blood. This receptor was obtained from a human donor in good health. Some clones in this sample may be carry-over from other donors' samples. Donor details come from another sample of the same person, matched by shared clones. The chain is assembled from TRBV3-1 and TRBJ2-1; the D gene is unclear. The CDR3 in this case is CASSQDRELWAGFNEQFF. The DNA is as follows: TGTGCCAGCAGCCAAGATCGAGAGTTGTGGGCTGGTTTCAATGAGCAGTTCTTC.